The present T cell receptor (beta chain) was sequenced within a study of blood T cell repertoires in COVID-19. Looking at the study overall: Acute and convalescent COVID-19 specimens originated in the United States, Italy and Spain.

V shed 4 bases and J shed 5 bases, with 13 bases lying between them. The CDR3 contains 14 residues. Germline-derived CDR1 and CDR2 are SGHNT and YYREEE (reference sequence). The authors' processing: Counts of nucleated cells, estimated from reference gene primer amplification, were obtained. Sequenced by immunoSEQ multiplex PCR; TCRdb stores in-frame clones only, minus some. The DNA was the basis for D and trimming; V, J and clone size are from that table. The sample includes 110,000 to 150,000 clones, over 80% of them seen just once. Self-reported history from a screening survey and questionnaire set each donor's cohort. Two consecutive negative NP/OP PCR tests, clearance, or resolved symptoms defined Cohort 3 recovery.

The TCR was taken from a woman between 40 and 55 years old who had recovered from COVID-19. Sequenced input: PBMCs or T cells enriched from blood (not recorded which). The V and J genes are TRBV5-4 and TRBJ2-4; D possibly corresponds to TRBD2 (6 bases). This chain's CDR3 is CASSRRDSENIQYF. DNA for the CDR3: TGTGCCAGCAGCCGACGGGACTCGGAAAACATTCAGTACTTC.